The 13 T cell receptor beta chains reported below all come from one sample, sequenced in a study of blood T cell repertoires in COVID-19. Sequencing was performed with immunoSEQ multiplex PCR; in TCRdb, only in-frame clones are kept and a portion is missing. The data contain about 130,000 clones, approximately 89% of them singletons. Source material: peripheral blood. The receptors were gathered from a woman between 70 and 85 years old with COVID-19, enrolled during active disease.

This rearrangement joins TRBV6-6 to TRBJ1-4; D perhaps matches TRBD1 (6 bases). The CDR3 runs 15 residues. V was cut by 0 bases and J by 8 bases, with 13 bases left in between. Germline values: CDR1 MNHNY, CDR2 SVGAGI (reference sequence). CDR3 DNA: TGTGCCAGCAGTTACTCTAAGGGGGAAGGCGAAAAACTGTTTTTT. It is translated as CASSYSKGEGEKLFF.

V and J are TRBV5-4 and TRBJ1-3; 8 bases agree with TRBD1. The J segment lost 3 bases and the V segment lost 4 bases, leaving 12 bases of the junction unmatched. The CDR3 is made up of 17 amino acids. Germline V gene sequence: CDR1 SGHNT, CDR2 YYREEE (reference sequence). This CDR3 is CASSLTRGQGVGNTIYF. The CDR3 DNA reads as TGTGCCAGCAGCCTAACTAGAGGACAGGGTGTTGGAAACACCATATATTTT. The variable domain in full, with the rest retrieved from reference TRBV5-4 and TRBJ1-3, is ETGVTQSPTHLIKTRGQQVTLRCSSQSGHNTVSWYQQALGQGPQFIFQYYREEENGRGNFPPRFSGLQFPNYSSELNVNALELDDSALYLCASSLTRGQGVGNTIYFGEGSWLTVV.

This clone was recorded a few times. The DNA for the CDR3 is TGTGCCAGCAGTCCAACCCGGGACAGCTACCGCCACACCTTC. It translates to CASSPTRDSYRHTF. This chain uses TRBV27 with TRBJ1-2; 7 bases are a match to TRBD1. This CDR3 is built from 14 residues. With 5 bases clipped from V and 12 bases from J, the junction kept 15 bases outside the gene matches. CDR1 and CDR2 from the germline V gene are MNHEY and SMNVEV (reference sequence).

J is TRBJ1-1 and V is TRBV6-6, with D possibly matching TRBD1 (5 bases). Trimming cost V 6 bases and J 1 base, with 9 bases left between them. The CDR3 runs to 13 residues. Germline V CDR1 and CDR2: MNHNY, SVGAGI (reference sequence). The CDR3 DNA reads TGTGCCAGCAGCCGCCAGGGGAACACTGAAGCTTTCTTT. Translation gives CASSRQGNTEAFF.

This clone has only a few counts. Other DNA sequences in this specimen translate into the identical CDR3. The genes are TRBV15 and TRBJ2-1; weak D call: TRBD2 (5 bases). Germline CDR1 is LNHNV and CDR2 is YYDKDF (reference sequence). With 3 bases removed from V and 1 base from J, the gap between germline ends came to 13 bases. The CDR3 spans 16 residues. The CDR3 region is CATSRGLARSYNEQFF. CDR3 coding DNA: TGTGCCACCAGCAGGGGTCTAGCTCGGTCCTACAATGAGCAGTTCTTC.

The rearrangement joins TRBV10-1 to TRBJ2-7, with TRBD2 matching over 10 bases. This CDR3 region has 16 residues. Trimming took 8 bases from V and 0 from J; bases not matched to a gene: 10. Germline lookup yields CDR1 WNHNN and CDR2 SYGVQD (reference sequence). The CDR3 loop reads CASGQGASGGSYEQYF. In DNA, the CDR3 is TGCGCCAGCGGGCAGGGGGCTAGCGGGGGCTCCTACGAGCAGTACTTC.

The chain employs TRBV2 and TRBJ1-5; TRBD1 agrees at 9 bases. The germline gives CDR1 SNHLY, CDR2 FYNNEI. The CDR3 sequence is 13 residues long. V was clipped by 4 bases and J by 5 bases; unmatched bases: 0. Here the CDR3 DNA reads TGTGCCAGCAGTGGACAGGGGGATCAGCCCCAGCATTTT. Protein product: CASSGQGDQPQHF.

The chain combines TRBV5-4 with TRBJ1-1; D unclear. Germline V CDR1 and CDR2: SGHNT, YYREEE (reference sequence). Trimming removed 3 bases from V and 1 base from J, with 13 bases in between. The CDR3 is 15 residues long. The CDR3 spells CASSSTLGRNTEAFF. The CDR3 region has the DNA TGTGCCAGCAGCTCAACCCTAGGGAGGAACACTGAAGCTTTCTTT. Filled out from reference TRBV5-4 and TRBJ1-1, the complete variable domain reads ETGVTQSPTHLIKTRGQQVTLRCSSQSGHNTVSWYQQALGQGPQFIFQYYREEENGRGNFPPRFSGLQFPNYSSELNVNALELDDSALYLCASSSTLGRNTEAFFGQGTRLTVV.

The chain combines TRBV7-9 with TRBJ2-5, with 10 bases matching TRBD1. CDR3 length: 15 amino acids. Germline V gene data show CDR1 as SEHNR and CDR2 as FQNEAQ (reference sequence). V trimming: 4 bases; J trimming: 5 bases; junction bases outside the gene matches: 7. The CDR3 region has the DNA TGTGCCAGCAGCTGGGGACAGGGGATTGGTGAGACCCAGTACTTC. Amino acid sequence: CASSWGQGIGETQYF.

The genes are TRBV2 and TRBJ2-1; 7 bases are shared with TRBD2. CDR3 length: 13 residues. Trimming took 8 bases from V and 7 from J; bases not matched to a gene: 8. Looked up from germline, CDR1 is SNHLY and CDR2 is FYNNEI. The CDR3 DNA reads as TGTGCCAGCTCCACGGGGAGGGGTAATGAGCAGTTCTTC. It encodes CASSTGRGNEQFF.

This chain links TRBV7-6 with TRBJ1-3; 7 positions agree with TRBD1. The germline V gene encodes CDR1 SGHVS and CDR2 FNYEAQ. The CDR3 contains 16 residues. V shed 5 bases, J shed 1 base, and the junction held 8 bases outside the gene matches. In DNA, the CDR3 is TGTGCCAGCAGCACACGACAGGGTGGTTCTGGAAACACCATATATTTT. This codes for CASSTRQGGSGNTIYF.

The CDR3 DNA reads TGTGCCAGCAGCCCCTCCCCGCGCCGCGGAAATCAGCCCCAGCATTTT. The encoded protein is CASSPSPRRGNQPQHF. The chain uses TRBV6-6 and TRBJ1-5; no clear D gene. The CDR3 covers 16 residues. V was clipped by 6 bases and J by 4 bases, with 19 bases between them. The V gene's germline CDR1 is MNHNY and CDR2 SVGAGI (reference sequence).

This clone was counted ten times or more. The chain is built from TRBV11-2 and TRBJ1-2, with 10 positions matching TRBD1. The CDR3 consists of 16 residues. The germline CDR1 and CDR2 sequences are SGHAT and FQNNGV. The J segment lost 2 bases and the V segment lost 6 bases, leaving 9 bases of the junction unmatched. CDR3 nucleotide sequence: TGTGCCAGCAGTTCGGGACAGGGGATGGTAAACTATGGCTACACCTTC. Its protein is CASSSGQGMVNYGYTF.